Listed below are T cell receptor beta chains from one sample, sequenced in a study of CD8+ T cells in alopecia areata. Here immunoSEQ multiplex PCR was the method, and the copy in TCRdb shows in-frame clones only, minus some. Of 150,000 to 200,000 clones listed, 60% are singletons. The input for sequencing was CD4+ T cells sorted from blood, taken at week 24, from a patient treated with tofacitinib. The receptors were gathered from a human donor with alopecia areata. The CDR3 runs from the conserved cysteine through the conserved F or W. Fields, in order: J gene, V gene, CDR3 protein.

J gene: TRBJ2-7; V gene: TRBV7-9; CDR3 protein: CASSLVVSGGLKYEQYF
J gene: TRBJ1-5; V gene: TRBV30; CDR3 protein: CAWSARGNQPQHF
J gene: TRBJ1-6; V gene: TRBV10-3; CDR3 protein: CAIRGDSSYNSPLHF
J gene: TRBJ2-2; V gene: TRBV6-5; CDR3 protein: CASSWNPGLNTGELFF
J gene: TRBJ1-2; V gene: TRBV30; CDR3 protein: CAWSRNTGTHGYTF
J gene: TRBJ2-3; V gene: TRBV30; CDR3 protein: CAWSVGPVADTQYF
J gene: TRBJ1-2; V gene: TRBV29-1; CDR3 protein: CSVVAPSNYGYTF
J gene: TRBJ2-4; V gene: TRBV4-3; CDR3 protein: CASSQEPAGEGIQYF
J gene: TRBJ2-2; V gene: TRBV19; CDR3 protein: CASSPVGWSVVAGGELFF
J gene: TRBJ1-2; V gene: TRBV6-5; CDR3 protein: CASSFDRAPYGYTF
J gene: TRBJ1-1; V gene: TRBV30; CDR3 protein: CAWSAVGAAGTEAFF